Below are 14 T cell receptor beta chains sequenced from a single sample in a study of long-term antiretroviral therapy in people with HIV. At the survey level, the v3.0 immunoSEQ assay was run. Clones were sequenced by immunoSEQ multiplex PCR, and TCRdb holds only the in-frame ones, with some missing. This table has just over 35,000 clones, approximately 80% appearing once. The input for sequencing was unsorted PBMCs, taken 0.6 years after starting antiretroviral therapy. The receptors derive from a man aged 18 to 30 with HIV.

The V call is TRBV5-1, the J call TRBJ2-2; the match to TRBD2 covers 7 bases. The CDR3 runs 14 residues. With V trimmed by 3 bases and J by 6 bases, 5 bases remained unmatched. Per germline, CDR1 SGHRS and CDR2 YFSETQ. DNA of the CDR3: TGCGCCAGCAGCTGGGCGGGAGCCGCCGGGGAGCTGTTTTTT. Translating gives CASSWAGAAGELFF.

The chain joins TRBV5-8 to TRBJ1-5, with D possibly matching TRBD1 (5 bases). Trimming stripped 2 bases from V and 7 bases from J, with 16 bases between. CDR3 size: 15 residues. Germline lookup yields CDR1 SGHTS and CDR2 YDEGEE. The CDR3 bases are TGTGCCAGCAGCTTCAGTGGGGGTAGAGAACAGCCCCAGCATTTT. Translating gives CASSFSGGREQPQHF.

The chain uses TRBV9 and TRBJ1-2; no firm D call. CDR1 and CDR2 (germline): SGDLS, YYNGEE. This CDR3 has 16 amino acids. V lost 3 bases and J 2 bases, leaving 17 bases between the germline ends. The CDR3 reads CASSAFRGQANYGYTF. The CDR3 DNA sequence: TGTGCCAGCAGCGCCTTTCGCGGCCAGGCCAACTATGGCTACACCTTC.

This chain joins TRBV6-5 and TRBJ2-3; D uncertain. The CDR3 extends over 15 amino acids. Germline CDR1 MNHEY, CDR2 SVGAGI. Trimming cost V 5 bases and J 0 bases, with 12 bases left between them. DNA for the CDR3: TGTGCCAGCAGTCCTGGGTACTCCAGCACAGATACGCAGTATTTT. This gives the protein CASSPGYSSTDTQYF.

This clone came up once. This chain joins TRBV7-9 and TRBJ2-7; TRBD1 might be the D (7 bases). The V gene lost 7 bases and the J gene lost 1 base, with 11 bases spanning the gap. There are 13 residues in the CDR3. Germline CDR1 is SEHNR and CDR2 is FQNEAQ (reference sequence). In nucleotides, the CDR3 is TGTGCCAGCACGCCAGGGGGGTCCTACGAGCAGTACTTC. This codes for CASTPGGSYEQYF.

This rearrangement joins TRBV6-6 to TRBJ2-2, with D perhaps TRBD2 (6 bases). The V end lost 1 base, the J end lost 0 bases, and 9 bases lay between the germline ends. The germline gives CDR1 MNHNY, CDR2 SVGAGI (reference sequence). This CDR3 contains 16 residues. CDR3 in amino acids: CASSYLGGPNTGELFF. CDR3 bases: TGTGCCAGCAGTTACTTGGGGGGACCGAACACCGGGGAGCTGTTTTTT.

CDR3 DNA sequence: TGTGCTTCGGGGCTGATCACAGATACGCAGTATTTT. Translating gives CASGLITDTQYF. The chain employs TRBV7-9 and TRBJ2-3, with D perhaps TRBD1 or TRBD2 (5 bases each). The CDR3 length is 12 residues. Germline loops: CDR1 SEHNR, CDR2 FQNEAQ (reference sequence).

The chain links TRBV9 to TRBJ2-3; 9 bases map to TRBD2. The CDR3 is made up of 15 amino acids. The V and J ends lost 4 bases and 6 bases, in that order; junction bases with no gene match: 9. Per germline, CDR1 SGDLS and CDR2 YYNGEE. The CDR3 region has the DNA TGTGCCAGCAGCATTAAGAGCGGGAGGAGGGATACGCAGTATTTT. Protein: CASSIKSGRRDTQYF. Using reference TRBV9 and TRBJ2-3 for the parts outside the CDR3, the full variable domain is DSGVTQTPKHLITATGQRVTLRCSPRSGDLSVYWYQQSLDQGLQFLIQYYNGEERAKGNILERFSAQQFPDLHSELNLSSLELGDSALYFCASSIKSGRRDTQYFGPGTRLTVL.

V and J are TRBV4-1 and TRBJ1-4; 7 bases are shared with TRBD1. This CDR3 spans 13 amino acids. In germline, CDR1 is MGHRA, CDR2 YSYEKL. Germline trimming cut 4 bases from V and 5 bases from J; bases unmatched to any gene: 1. The CDR3 nucleotides read TGCGCCAGCAGCCGACAGGGAAATGAAAAACTGTTTTTT. Translation: CASSRQGNEKLFF.

V is TRBV6-5 and J is TRBJ2-7, with D maybe TRBD1 (5 bases). Per germline, CDR1 MNHEY and CDR2 SVGAGI. The CDR3 is 14 residues long. The ends were cut back, 4 bases at V and 3 bases at J, with 13 bases in the middle. DNA of the CDR3: TGTGCCAGCAGTTGGACATCTAAGAACTACGAGCAGTACTTC. Encoded protein: CASSWTSKNYEQYF.

Only one count was recorded for this clone. J is TRBJ2-3 and V is TRBV7-9; 7 bases line up with TRBD2. Trimming cost V 5 bases and J 2 bases; bases outside gene matches: 16. Germline V gives CDR1 SEHNR, CDR2 FQNEAQ (reference sequence). The CDR3 extends over 18 amino acids. The CDR3 region has the DNA TGTGCCAGCAGCCCCTTCTCTGCGGGAGTGGTTTTCACAGATACGCAGTATTTT. Its protein is CASSPFSAGVVFTDTQYF.

This clone came up a few times. The V and J genes are TRBV5-6 and TRBJ2-7; a possible D gene is TRBD2 (6 bases). CDR3 length: 13 amino acids. Trimming pared 7 bases from V and 0 bases from J, leaving 11 bases between. CDR1 and CDR2 from the germline V gene are SGHDT and YYEEEE. CDR3 protein: CASGFGSSYEQYF. For the CDR3, the DNA is TGTGCCAGCGGTTTCGGGAGCTCCTACGAGCAGTACTTC.

V is TRBV5-1 and J is TRBJ1-1, with D unclear. The CDR3 has 15 amino acids. V shed 4 bases and J shed 2 bases, with 15 bases lying between them. CDR1 is SGHRS, CDR2 YFSETQ, per germline. CDR3 coding DNA: TGCGCCAGCAGCCCTGGGTTATCTAGAAACACTGAAGCTTTCTTT. It specifies CASSPGLSRNTEAFF.

Points on this clone: The same CDR3 is also encoded by other DNA sequences in this sample. The rearrangement uses TRBV9 and TRBJ2-1; 9 positions match TRBD2. This CDR3 is 15 amino acids long. V shed 3 bases and J 0 bases; nucleotides not matched to a gene: 1. Germline values: CDR1 SGDLS, CDR2 YYNGEE. This CDR3 reads CASSDSGSSYNEQFF. DNA of the CDR3: TGTGCCAGCAGCGATAGCGGGAGCTCCTACAATGAGCAGTTCTTC. The full variable domain, with the rest looked up from reference TRBV9 and TRBJ2-1, is DSGVTQTPKHLITATGQRVTLRCSPRSGDLSVYWYQQSLDQGLQFLIQYYNGEERAKGNILERFSAQQFPDLHSELNLSSLELGDSALYFCASSDSGSSYNEQFFGPGTRLTVL.